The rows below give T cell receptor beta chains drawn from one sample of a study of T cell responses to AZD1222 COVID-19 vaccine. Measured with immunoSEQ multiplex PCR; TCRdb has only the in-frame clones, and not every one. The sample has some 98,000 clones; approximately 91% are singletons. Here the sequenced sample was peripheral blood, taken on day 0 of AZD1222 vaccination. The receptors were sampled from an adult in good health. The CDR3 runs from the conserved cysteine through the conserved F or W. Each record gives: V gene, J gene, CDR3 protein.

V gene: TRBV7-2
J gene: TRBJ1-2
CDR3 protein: CASSFIGTGGGYTF

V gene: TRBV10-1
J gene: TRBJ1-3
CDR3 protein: CASSDPYRAGNTIYF

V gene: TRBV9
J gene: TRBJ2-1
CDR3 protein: CASSSQRWNNEQFF

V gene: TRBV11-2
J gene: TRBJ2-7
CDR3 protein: CASRSSGGHYSYEQYF

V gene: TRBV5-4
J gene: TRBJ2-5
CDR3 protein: CASSLGGFQETQYF

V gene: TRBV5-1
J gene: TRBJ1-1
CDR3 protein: CASSRTGGVMNTEAFF

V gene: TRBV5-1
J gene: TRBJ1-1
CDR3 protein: CASSPRQGDTEAFF

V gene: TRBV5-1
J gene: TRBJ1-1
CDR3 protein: CASSLGEDTEAFF

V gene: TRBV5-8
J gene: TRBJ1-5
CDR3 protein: CASSLWHPSQHF

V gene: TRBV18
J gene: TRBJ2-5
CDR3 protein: CASSWGQETQYF

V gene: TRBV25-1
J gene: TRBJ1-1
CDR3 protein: CASSENGRTNTEAFF

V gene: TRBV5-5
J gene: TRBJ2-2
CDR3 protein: CASSLWLGNTGELFF

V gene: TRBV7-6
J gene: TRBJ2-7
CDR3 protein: CASSLLGGPTYEQYF

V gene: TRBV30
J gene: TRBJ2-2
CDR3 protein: CAWSVATYTGELFF

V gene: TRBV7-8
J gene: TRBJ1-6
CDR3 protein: CASRIGDRDNSPLHF

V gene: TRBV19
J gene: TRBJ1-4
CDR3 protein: CASSLRKGLKEKLFF

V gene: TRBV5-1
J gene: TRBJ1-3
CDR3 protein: CASSLGDSRNGNTIYF

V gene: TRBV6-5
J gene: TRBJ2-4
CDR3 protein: CASSQRGSNIQYF

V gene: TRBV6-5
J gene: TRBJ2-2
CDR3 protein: CASSYSGQGNTGELFF

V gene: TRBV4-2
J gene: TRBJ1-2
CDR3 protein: CASTDFAGSGGYTF